A single sample gave rise to the 9 T cell receptor beta chains below, sequenced in a study of cytomegalovirus exposure and HLA in healthy donors. Assay used: immunoSEQ multiplex PCR; TCRdb lists only in-frame clones, some missing. This sample has around 190,000 clones; roughly 86% occur once, and the top ten carry 7.2%. Specimen: PBMCs. The receptors were sampled from a man aged 30 to 45 in good health and CMV-seropositive.

This clone came up once. V is TRBV11-2 and J is TRBJ1-6; TRBD1 agrees at 10 bases. CDR3 length: 15 amino acids. CDR1 is SGHAT and CDR2 is FQNNGV in the germline V gene. The J segment lost 12 bases and the V segment lost 1 base, leaving 6 bases of the junction unmatched. DNA for the CDR3: TGTGCCAGCAGCTTAGGACAGGGGGCCTGGAGACCCCTCCACTTT. This gives the protein CASSLGQGAWRPLHF.

The genes are TRBV6-1 and TRBJ1-2; D gene ambiguous. This CDR3 contains 12 residues. V was trimmed by 8 bases and J by 3 bases, leaving 10 bases between them. CDR1 is MNHNS and CDR2 is SASEGT in the germline V gene. The CDR3 is CASPRDDYGYTF. The CDR3, as DNA: TGTGCCAGCCCTCGTGATGACTATGGCTACACCTTC.

The rearrangement uses TRBV11-2 and TRBJ2-7; unclear D gene. Germline loops: CDR1 SGHAT, CDR2 FQNNGV. The CDR3 spans 13 residues. V was clipped by 3 bases and J by 6 bases, with 12 bases between them. CDR3 DNA: TGTGCCAGCAGCTTGGGTCAGGCGTCCGAGCAGTACTTC. It specifies CASSLGQASEQYF.

V usage is TRBV11-2 and J usage is TRBJ2-7; a weak D match, TRBD2 (5 bases). This CDR3 has 14 amino acids. The V end was cut by 1 base, the J end by 2 bases, with 9 bases between. From germline, CDR1 is SGHAT and CDR2 FQNNGV. Here the CDR3 DNA reads TGTGCCAGCAGCTTAGGGACTGCAACCTACGAGCAGTACTTC. Its protein is CASSLGTATYEQYF.

This chain joins TRBV4-3 and TRBJ2-1, with 8 nucleotides matching TRBD2. The CDR3 is 16 residues long. The germline V gene has CDR1 LGHNA and CDR2 YSLEER. V shed 0 bases, J shed 8 bases, and the junction held 9 bases outside the gene matches. The CDR3 region is CASSQDRVAGSDEQFF. The CDR3 DNA reads TGCGCCAGCAGCCAAGATAGGGTAGCGGGATCTGATGAGCAGTTCTTC.

V gene TRBV11-3 combines with J gene TRBJ2-1, with TRBD1 matching over 11 bases. From germline, CDR1 is SGHNT and CDR2 YENEEA. The CDR3 covers 15 residues. V trimming: 3 bases; J trimming: 6 bases; junction bases outside the gene matches: 4. CDR3 in DNA: TGTGCCAGCAGCTTTGGACAGGGGGCCATCAATGAGCAGTTCTTC. Protein product: CASSFGQGAINEQFF.

The chain links TRBV7-6 to TRBJ1-3; D gene uncertain. The CDR3 runs 17 residues. The V end was cut by 5 bases, the J end by 0 bases, with 17 bases between. Looked up from germline, CDR1 is SGHVS and CDR2 is FNYEAQ. Written as DNA, the CDR3 is TGTGCCAGCAGCCCTGCGGACGGAGGGTTCTCTGGAAACACCATATATTTT. It translates to CASSPADGGFSGNTIYF.

The chain uses TRBV5-4 and TRBJ2-2; 8 nucleotides match TRBD1. The CDR3 covers 16 residues. With 5 bases clipped from V and 1 base from J, the junction kept 7 bases outside the gene matches. Germline CDR1 is SGHNT and CDR2 is YYREEE (reference sequence). CDR3 region: CASRPKGQVNTGELFF. CDR3 DNA: TGTGCCAGCAGACCAAAGGGACAGGTGAACACCGGGGAGCTGTTTTTT.

CDR3 sequence reads: CAWSVRYEKLFF. CDR3 DNA: TGTGCCTGGAGTGTACGTTATGAAAAACTGTTTTTT. The chain uses TRBV30 and TRBJ1-4; D gene uncertain. The CDR3 is 12 amino acids. The germline V gene has CDR1 GTSNPN and CDR2 SVGIG (reference sequence). Trimming took off 0 bases at V and 6 bases at J, with 5 bases between the two ends.